This T cell receptor (beta chain) was obtained from a study of tumor-infiltrating lymphocytes in primary liver carcinoma. Study at large: The patients included men and women who were aged 30 to 69 years. Findings and caveats of the study: Top-250-clone fractions were significantly higher in tumors than in blood (p = 0.039). Merely about 7-25% of top clones occurred in all five tumor regions.

Constant-region priming of approximately 500 ng total RNA yielded TCR beta cDNA. Libraries covering TCR beta were generated through three nested multiplex PCR rounds (using a slightly modified ARM-PCR). Primers for the first two PCR rounds were TRBV1-TRBV30 forward primers and a C-beta reverse primer (about 10 cycles per round). Each CDR3 protein gets one entry after TCRdb re-called the multiplex PCR reads with MiXCR. This sample yields 55,000 to 65,000 distinct CDR3 sequences, of which 60% to 85% are seen a single time; roughly 60% belongs to the top ten. Germline V CDR1 and CDR2: SGHDT, YYEEEE. Trimming removed 6 bases from V and 5 bases from J, with 15 bases in between. The CDR3 runs 14 residues. The source material, roughly 18-31 mg of unsorted bulk tissue, was used to co-extract RNA and DNA. Among the patients, all had chronic HBV infection and none had been treated. Comments on this clonotype: Its antigen remains unidentified.

The sample comprised liver tumor tissue from sampling region 2. Subset of the sample: tumor region T2, inferior pole. The source is a man aged 35 to 55 with primary liver carcinoma and hepatitis B virus infection. V gene TRBV5-6 combines with J gene TRBJ1-5, with D maybe TRBD1 (6 bases). The DNA for the CDR3 is TGTGCCAGCAACTTCCGACAGGCGGATCAGCCCCAGCATTTT. Its protein product is CASNFRQADQPQHF.